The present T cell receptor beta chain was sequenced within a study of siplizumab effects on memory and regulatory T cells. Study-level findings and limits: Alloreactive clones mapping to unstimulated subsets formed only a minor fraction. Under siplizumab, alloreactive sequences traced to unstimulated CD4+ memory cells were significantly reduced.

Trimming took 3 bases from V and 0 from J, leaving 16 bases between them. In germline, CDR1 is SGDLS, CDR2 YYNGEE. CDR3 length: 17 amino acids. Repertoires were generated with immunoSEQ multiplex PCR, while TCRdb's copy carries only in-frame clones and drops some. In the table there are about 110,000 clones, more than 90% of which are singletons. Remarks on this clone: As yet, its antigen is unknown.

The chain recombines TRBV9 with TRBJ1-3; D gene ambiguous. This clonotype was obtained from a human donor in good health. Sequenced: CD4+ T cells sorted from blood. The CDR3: CASSAVPGADSGNTIYF. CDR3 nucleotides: TGTGCCAGCAGCGCAGTACCGGGAGCCGACTCTGGAAACACCATATATTTT.